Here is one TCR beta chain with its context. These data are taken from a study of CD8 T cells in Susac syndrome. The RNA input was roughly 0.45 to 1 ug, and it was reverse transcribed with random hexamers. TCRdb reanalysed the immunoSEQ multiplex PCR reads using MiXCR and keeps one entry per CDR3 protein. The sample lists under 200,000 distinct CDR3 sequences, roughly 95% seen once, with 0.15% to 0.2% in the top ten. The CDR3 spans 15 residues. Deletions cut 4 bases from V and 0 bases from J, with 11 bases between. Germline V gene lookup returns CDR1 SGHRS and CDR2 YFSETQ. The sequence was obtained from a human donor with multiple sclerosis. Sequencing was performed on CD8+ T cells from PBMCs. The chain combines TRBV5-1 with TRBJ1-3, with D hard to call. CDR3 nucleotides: TGCGCCAGCAGCCGCGATCTTAGCTCTGGAAACACCATATATTTT. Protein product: CASSRDLSSGNTIYF.